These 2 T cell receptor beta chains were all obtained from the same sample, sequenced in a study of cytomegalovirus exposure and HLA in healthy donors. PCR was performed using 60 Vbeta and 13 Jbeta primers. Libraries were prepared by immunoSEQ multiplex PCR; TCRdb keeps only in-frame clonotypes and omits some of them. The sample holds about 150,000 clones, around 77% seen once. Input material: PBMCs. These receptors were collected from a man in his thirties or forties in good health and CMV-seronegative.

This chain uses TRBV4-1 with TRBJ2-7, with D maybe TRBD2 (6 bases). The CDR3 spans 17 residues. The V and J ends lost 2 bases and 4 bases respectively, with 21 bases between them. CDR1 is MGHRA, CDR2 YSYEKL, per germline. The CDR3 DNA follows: TGCGCCAGCAGCCAACCACAGACTAGACTCAATCCTTACGAGCAGTACTTC. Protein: CASSQPQTRLNPYEQYF.

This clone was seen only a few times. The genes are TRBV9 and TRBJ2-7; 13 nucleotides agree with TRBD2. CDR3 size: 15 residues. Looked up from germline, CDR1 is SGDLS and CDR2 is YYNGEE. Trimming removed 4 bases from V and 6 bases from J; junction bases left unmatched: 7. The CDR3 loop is CASSPRTSGSAEQYF. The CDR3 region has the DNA TGTGCCAGCAGCCCACGGACTAGCGGGAGCGCCGAGCAGTACTTC.